Below are 7 T cell receptor beta chains sequenced from a single sample in a study of Tregs in tolerant kidney transplant recipients. This table comes from immunoSEQ multiplex PCR, and its TCRdb copy is limited to in-frame clones, with some not included. Found here are about 120,000 clones, roughly nine tenths of them singletons; the top ten hold nearly 0.6%. Material for sequencing was CD4+ T cells from blood. All receptors come from a human donor in good health.

J is TRBJ1-3 and V is TRBV11-2; D is uncertain. Trimming removed 0 bases at V and 5 bases at J, with 5 bases between. CDR1 and CDR2 (germline): SGHAT, FQNNGV. The CDR3 spans 13 residues. Written as DNA, the CDR3 is TGTGCCAGCAGCTTAGATCGAAGAAACACCATATATTTT. It is translated as CASSLDRRNTIYF.

The V gene is TRBV10-3, the J gene TRBJ1-2; a weak D match, TRBD1 (6 bases). V gave up 2 bases and J gave up 7 bases, with 11 bases separating them. The germline V gene has CDR1 ENHRY and CDR2 SYGVKD. This CDR3 is 13 amino acids long. The DNA of the CDR3 is TGTGCCATCAGTGAGGATCAGGGGTTTGGCTACACCTTC. Encoded protein: CAISEDQGFGYTF.

The genes are TRBV6-1 and TRBJ2-3; D uncertain. V lost 6 bases to trimming and J lost 1 base, with 14 bases between them. CDR1 MNHNS and CDR2 SASEGT come from the germline V gene. CDR3 length: 15 amino acids. For the CDR3, the DNA is TGTGCCAGCAGGAATTTAGCTCTTCGCACAGATACGCAGTATTTT. It specifies CASRNLALRTDTQYF.

In nucleotides, the CDR3 is TGTGCCAGCAGCGGGACAGGGGCTTTTGGTGAAAAACTGTTTTTT. Its translation is CASSGTGAFGEKLFF. This chain connects TRBV7-9 to TRBJ1-4; 10 nucleotides align to TRBD1. The V segment lost 5 bases and the J segment 7 bases; nucleotides outside the gene matches: 7. The CDR3 has 15 residues. CDR1 and CDR2 from the germline V gene are SEHNR and FQNEAQ (reference sequence).

This clone was seen only once. V is TRBV5-1 and J is TRBJ1-2, with D perhaps TRBD1 (5 bases). This CDR3 comprises 12 residues. Looked up from germline, CDR1 is SGHRS and CDR2 is YFSETQ. Between the trimmed V and J ends, which lost 0 bases and 14 bases, there was a span of 14 bases. The CDR3 region has the DNA TGCGCCAGCAGCTTGGCCGGGGCGGTGGGGACCTTC. This encodes CASSLAGAVGTF.

The J gene is TRBJ1-3, the V gene TRBV6-5; tentative D call: TRBD1 (5 bases). The CDR3 extends over 15 amino acids. CDR1 is MNHEY, CDR2 SVGAGI, per germline. Trimming took off 11 bases at V and 0 bases at J, with 17 bases between the two ends. The CDR3 DNA reads as TGTGCCGTCAGAGCAGGGCGGAACTCTGGAAACACCATATATTTT. This codes for CAVRAGRNSGNTIYF.

Only one count was recorded for this clone. The chain recombines TRBV7-8 with TRBJ2-7; 12 bases align to TRBD2. CDR3 size: 16 residues. CDR1 and CDR2 from the germline V gene are SGHVS and FQNEAQ. V lost 3 bases, J lost 2 bases, and 5 bases stayed unmatched. DNA of the CDR3: TGTGCCAGCAGCTTCCATCGGACTAGCGGGGCCTACGAGCAGTACTTC. It translates to CASSFHRTSGAYEQYF.